A single TCR beta chain is shown here with its context. Its antigen is currently unknown. The data are from a study of cytomegalovirus exposure and HLA in healthy donors. Study-level results: Exclusion as indistinguishable affected some V segments, including TRBV6-2 and TRBV6-3.

CDR1 and CDR2 from the germline V gene are SGHRS and YFSETQ. CDR3 length: 16 residues. V was pared by 4 bases and J by 5 bases, with 13 bases of the junction left unmatched. With 60 Vbeta and 13 Jbeta primers, the PCR was carried out. The method was immunoSEQ multiplex PCR; TCRdb's version includes in-frame clones alone and lacks a portion of them. Of 100,000 to 150,000 clones listed, 65% to 80% are singletons. Sequenced: PBMCs. This TCR was sampled from a woman aged 40 to 50 in good health and CMV-seropositive. The chain uses TRBV5-1 and TRBJ1-1, with 8 positions matching TRBD1. The chain's CDR3 is CASSHLPRGQGTEAFF. The DNA for the CDR3 is TGCGCCAGCAGCCATCTTCCCAGGGGGCAGGGGACTGAAGCTTTCTTT.